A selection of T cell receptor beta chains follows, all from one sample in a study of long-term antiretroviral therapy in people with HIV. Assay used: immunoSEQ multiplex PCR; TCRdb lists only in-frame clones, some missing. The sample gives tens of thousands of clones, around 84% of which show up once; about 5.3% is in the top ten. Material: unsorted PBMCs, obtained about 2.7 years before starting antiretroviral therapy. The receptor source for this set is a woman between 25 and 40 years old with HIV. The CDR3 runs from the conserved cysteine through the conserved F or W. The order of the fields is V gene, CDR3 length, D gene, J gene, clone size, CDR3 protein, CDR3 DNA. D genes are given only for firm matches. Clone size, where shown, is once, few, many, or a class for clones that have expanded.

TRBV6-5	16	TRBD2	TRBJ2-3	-	CASSYLWTSHTDTQYF	TGTGCCAGCAGTTACTTATGGACTAGCCACACAGATACGCAGTATTTT
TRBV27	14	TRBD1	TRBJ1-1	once	CASSFLPRTGTAFF	TGTGCCAGCAGTTTTCTCCCGCGGACAGGGACGGCTTTCTTT
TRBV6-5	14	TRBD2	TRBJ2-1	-	CASSSTGGYNEQFF	TGTGCCAGCAGCTCGACCGGGGGGTACAATGAGCAGTTCTTC
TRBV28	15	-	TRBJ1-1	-	CASSLVAGRNAEAFF	TGTGCCAGCAGTTTGGTGGCGGGGAGGAACGCTGAAGCTTTCTTT
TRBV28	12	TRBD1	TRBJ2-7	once	CASRGQSYEQYF	TGTGCCAGCAGGGGACAGTCCTACGAGCAGTACTTC
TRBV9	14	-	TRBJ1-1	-	CASSAQGRGYEAFF	TGTGCCAGCAGCGCGCAGGGAAGGGGATATGAAGCTTTCTTT
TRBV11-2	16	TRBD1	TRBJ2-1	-	CASSSLTGGFYNEQFF	TGTGCCAGCAGCTCGCTGACAGGGGGGTTCTACAATGAGCAGTTCTTC
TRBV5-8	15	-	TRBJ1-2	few	CASSLTAGVNYGYTF	TGTGCCAGCAGCTTGACTGCTGGAGTTAACTATGGCTACACCTTC
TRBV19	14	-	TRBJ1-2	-	CASKGGGPYYGYTF	TGTGCCAGTAAAGGTGGAGGTCCTTACTATGGCTACACCTTC
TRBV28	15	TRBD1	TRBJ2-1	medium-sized	CASSFGTGSMNEQFF	TGTGCCAGCAGTTTTGGGACAGGTTCTATGAATGAGCAGTTCTTC
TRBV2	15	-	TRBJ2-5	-	CASSPGVKRGETQYF	TGTGCCAGCAGTCCAGGGGTGAAACGCGGGGAGACCCAGTACTTC
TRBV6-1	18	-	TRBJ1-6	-	CASSEAYYRSKPPSPLHF	TGTGCCAGCAGTGAAGCGTATTACAGGTCGAAACCCCCTTCACCCCTCCACTTT
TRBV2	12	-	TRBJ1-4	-	CASSALDEKLFF	TGTGCCAGCTCGGCCCTGGATGAAAAACTGTTTTTT
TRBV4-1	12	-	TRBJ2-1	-	CASSQGGELQFF	TGCGCCAGCAGCCAAGGGGGGGAGCTTCAGTTCTTC
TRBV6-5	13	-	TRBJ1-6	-	CASRDSRKSPLHF	TGTGCCAGCAGGGACTCTAGGAAATCACCCCTCCACTTT
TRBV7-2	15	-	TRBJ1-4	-	CASSSPGPTNEKLFF	TGTGCCAGCAGCTCCCCAGGGCCAACTAATGAAAAACTGTTTTTT
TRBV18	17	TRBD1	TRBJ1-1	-	CASSPGWGTGGTTEAFF	TGTGCCAGCTCCCCTGGTTGGGGGACAGGAGGGACAACTGAAGCTTTCTTT
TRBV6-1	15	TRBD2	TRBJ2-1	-	CASILAGIGNNEQFF	TGTGCCAGCATTCTAGCGGGGATAGGAAACAATGAGCAGTTCTTC
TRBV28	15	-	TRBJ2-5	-	CASSSFGASEETQYF	TGTGCCAGCAGTAGTTTCGGCGCGTCAGAAGAGACCCAGTACTTC
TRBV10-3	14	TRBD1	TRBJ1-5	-	CAIRAGGWGQPQHF	TGTGCCATCAGGGCAGGGGGCTGGGGTCAGCCCCAGCATTTT
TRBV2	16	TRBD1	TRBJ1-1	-	CASSEGLRDRANGAFF	TGTGCCAGCAGTGAAGGCCTCCGGGACAGGGCAAATGGGGCTTTCTTT
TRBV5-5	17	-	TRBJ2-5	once	CASSLGARLPDQETQYF	TGTGCCAGCAGCTTGGGCGCCAGGCTACCCGACCAAGAGACCCAGTACTTC
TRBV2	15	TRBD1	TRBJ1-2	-	CARTGGQAPSHGYTF	TGTGCCAGAACTGGAGGACAGGCGCCTTCCCATGGCTACACCTTC
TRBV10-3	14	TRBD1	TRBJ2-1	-	CAISYGTGLIEQFF	TGTGCCATCAGTTACGGGACAGGGTTAATTGAGCAGTTCTTC